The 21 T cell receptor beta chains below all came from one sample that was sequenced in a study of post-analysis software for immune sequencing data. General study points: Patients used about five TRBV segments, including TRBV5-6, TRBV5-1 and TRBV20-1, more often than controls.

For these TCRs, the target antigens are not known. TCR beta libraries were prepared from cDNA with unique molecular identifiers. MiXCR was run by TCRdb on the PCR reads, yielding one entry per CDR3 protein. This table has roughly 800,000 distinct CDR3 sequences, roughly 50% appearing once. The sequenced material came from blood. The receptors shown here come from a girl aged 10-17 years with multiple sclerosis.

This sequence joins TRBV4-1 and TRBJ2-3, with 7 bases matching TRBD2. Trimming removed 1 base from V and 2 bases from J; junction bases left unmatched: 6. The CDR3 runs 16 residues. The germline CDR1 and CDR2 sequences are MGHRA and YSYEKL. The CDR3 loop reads CASSQVAGVTTDTQYF. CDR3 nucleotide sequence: TGCGCCAGCAGCCAAGTGGCGGGGGTTACCACAGATACGCAGTATTTT.

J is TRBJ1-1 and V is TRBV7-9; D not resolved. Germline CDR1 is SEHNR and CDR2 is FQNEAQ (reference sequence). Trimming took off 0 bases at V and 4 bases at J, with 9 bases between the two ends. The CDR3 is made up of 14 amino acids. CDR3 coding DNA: TGTGCCAGCAGCTTAGCGGGGTCGGGCACTGAAGCTTTCTTT. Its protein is CASSLAGSGTEAFF. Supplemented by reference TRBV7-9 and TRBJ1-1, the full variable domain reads DTGVSQNPRHKITKRGQNVTFRCDPISEHNRLYWYRQTLGQGPEFLTYFQNEAQLEKSRLLSDRFSAERPKGSFSTLEIQRTEQGDSAMYLCASSLAGSGTEAFFGQGTRLTVV.

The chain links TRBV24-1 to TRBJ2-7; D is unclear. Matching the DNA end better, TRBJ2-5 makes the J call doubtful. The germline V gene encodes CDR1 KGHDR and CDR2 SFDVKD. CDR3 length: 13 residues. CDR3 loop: CATSEHERETQYF. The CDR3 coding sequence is TGTGCCACCAGTGAACACGAAAGGGAGACCCAGTACTTC.

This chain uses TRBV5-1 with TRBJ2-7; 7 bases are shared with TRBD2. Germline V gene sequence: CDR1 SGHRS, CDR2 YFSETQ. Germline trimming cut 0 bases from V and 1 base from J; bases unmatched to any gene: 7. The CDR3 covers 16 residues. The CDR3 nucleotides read TGCGCCAGCAGCTTGGGACTTAGCGGGCCTTCCTACGAGCAGTACTTC. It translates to CASSLGLSGPSYEQYF.

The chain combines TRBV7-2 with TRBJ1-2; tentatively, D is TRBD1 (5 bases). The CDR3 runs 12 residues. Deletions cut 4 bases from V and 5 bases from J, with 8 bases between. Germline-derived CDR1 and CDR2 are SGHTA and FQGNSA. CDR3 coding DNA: TGTGCCAGCAGCTCGACAGTATATGGCTACACCTTC. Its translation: CASSSTVYGYTF.

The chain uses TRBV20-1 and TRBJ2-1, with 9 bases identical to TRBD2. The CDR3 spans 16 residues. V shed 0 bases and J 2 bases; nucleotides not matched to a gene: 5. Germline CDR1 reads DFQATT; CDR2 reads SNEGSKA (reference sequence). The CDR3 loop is CSARDMTSGTYNEQFF. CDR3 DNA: TGCAGTGCTAGAGATATGACTAGCGGAACCTACAATGAGCAGTTCTTC.

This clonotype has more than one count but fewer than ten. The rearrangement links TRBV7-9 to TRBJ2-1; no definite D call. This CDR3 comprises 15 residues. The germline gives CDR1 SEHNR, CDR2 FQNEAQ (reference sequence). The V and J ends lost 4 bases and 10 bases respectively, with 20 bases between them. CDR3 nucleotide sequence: TGTGCCAGCAGCTACCGATGGGCCGATAGTGACGAGCAGTTCTTC. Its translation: CASSYRWADSDEQFF. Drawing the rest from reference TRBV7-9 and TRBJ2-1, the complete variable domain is DTGVSQNPRHKITKRGQNVTFRCDPISEHNRLYWYRQTLGQGPEFLTYFQNEAQLEKSRLLSDRFSAERPKGSFSTLEIQRTEQGDSAMYLCASSYRWADSDEQFFGPGTRLTVL.

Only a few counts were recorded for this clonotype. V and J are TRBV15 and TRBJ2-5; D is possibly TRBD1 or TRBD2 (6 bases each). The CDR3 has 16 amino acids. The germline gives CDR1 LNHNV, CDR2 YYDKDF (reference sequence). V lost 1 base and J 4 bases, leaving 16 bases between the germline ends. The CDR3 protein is CATSRVVARGGETQYF. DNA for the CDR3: TGTGCCACCAGCAGAGTAGTAGCCAGGGGAGGAGAGACCCAGTACTTC.

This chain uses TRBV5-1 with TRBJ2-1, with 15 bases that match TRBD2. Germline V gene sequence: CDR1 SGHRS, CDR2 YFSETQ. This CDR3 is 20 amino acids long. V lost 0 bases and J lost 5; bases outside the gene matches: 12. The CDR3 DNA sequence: TGCGCCAGCAGCTTGGCTATAGGGACTAGCGGGGGGTTCAGGAACAATGAGCAGTTCTTC. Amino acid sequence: CASSLAIGTSGGFRNNEQFF.

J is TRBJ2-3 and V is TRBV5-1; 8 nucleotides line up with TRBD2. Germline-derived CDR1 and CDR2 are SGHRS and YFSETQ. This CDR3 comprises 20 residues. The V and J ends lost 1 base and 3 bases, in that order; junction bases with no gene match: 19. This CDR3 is CASSLIGRRSSGRFTDTQYF. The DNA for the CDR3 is TGCGCCAGCAGCTTGATAGGAAGGCGTTCTAGCGGGCGGTTTACAGATACGCAGTATTTT.

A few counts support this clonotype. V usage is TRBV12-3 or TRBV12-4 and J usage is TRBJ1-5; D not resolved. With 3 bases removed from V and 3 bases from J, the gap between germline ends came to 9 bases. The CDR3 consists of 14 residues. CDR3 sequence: CASSFYSFNQPQHF. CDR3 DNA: TGTGCCAGCAGTTTTTACAGTTTCAATCAGCCCCAGCATTTT.

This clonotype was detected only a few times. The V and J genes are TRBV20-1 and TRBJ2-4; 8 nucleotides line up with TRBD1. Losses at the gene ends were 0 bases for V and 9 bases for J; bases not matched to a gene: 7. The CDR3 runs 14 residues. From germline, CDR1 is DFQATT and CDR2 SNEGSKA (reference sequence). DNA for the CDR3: TGCAGTGCTAGAGATCGCCAGGGGGCGGCCATTCAGTACTTC. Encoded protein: CSARDRQGAAIQYF.

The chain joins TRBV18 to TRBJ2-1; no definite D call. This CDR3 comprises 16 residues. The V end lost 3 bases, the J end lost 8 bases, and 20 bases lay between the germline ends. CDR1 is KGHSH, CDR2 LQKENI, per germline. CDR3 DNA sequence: TGTGCCAGCTCACCTCTCCTTAAGACTCTAAAAGATGAGCAGTTCTTC. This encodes CASSPLLKTLKDEQFF.

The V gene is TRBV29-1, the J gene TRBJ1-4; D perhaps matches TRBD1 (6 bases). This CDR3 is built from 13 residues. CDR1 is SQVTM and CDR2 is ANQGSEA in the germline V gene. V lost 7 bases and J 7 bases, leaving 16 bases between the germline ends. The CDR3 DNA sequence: TGCAGCGGGAAACAGGGCCAGAGTGAAAAACTGTTTTTT. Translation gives CSGKQGQSEKLFF.

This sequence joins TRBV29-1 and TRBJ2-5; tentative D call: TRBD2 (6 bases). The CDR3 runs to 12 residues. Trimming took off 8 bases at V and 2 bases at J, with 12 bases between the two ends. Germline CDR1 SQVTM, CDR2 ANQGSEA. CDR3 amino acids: CSSRDLQETQYF. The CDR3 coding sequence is TGCAGCTCGAGGGACTTACAAGAGACCCAGTACTTC.

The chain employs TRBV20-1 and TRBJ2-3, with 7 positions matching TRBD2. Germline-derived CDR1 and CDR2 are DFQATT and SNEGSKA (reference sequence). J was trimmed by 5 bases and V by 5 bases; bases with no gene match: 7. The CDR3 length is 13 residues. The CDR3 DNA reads TGCAGTGCTCAATTGGTAGCGGGAGATACGCAGTATTTT. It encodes CSAQLVAGDTQYF.

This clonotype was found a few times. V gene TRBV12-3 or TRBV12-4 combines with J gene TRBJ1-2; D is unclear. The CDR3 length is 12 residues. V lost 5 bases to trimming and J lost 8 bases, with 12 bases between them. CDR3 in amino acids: CASSIHLGGYTF. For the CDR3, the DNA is TGTGCCAGCAGTATCCACCTTGGGGGCTACACCTTC.

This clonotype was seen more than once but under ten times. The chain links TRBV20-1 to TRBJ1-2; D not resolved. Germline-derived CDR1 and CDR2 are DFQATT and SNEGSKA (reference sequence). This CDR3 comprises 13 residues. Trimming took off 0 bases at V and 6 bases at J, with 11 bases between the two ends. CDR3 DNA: TGCAGTGCTAGAGATAAATTTGGGGATGGCTACACCTTC. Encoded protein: CSARDKFGDGYTF.

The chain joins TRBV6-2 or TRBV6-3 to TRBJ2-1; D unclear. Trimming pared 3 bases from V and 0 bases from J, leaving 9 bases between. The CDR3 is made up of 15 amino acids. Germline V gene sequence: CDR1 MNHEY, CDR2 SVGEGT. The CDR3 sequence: CASSYPLTSYNEQFF. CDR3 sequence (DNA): TGTGCCAGCAGTTATCCTCTGACCTCCTACAATGAGCAGTTCTTC.

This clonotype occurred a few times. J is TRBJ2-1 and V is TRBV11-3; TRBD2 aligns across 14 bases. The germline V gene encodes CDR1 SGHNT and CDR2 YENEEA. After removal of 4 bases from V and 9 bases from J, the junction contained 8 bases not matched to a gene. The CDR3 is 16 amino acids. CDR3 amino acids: CASSSPGLAGEGEQFF. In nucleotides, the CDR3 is TGTGCCAGCAGCTCTCCGGGACTAGCGGGAGAGGGTGAGCAGTTCTTC.

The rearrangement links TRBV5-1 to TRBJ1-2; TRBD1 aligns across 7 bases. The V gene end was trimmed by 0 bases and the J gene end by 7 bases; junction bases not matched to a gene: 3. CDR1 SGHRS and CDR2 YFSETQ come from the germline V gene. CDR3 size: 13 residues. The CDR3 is CASSLGQGLGYTF. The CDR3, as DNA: TGCGCCAGCAGCTTGGGACAGGGCCTTGGCTACACCTTC. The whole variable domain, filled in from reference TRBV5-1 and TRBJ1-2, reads KAGVTQTPRYLIKTRGQQVTLSCSPISGHRSVSWYQQTPGQGLQFLFEYFSETQRNKGNFPGRFSGRQFSNSRSEMNVSTLELGDSALYLCASSLGQGLGYTFGSGTRLTVV.